The sequence of this T cell receptor (beta chain) was determined in a study of cytomegalovirus exposure and HLA in healthy donors (TCRdb year 2017). Study-level background: In an earlier analysis of under 600 of the donors, roughly 300 Gb of sequence data and 100 million or so unique TCR beta sequences from about 180 million T cells were reported. The study profiled the T cell repertoires of more than 500 subjects by immunosequencing and related them to cytomegalovirus serostatus. The aim of the study was to test whether cataloging public T cell receptors could identify signatures of past pathogen exposure. Donor age, sex, ethnicity and CMV serostatus were compiled together with the repertoire data. On average, roughly 240,000 unique TCR beta nucleotide sequences were sequenced per donor among a few hundred genotyped donors of the cohort, with 15% to 20% of those sequences being non-productive. The number of typed donors differed by locus: roughly 620-640 for A, B, C, DRB1 and DQB1; 500 to 550 for DQA1; 606 for DPA1; and 400 to 480 for DPB1. An early release covering 550 to 650 HLA-typed donors comprised about 300 gigabases of sequencing data and roughly 86 million unique TCR sequences. About five DR-DQ haplotypes were handled as single units for association and clustering because linkage in the cohort was strong. HLA typing included class I and class II loci at four-digit resolution. Every repertoire in the discovery cohort had been generated on one and the same sequencing platform. To study patterns of TCR occurrence, a later analysis re-analyzed previously published TCR beta repertoires from 666 donors and added high-resolution HLA genotyping. The later analysis used no new phenotypic data to find candidate immune exposures, relying instead on TCR beta sequences and their occurrence across donors. High-throughput TCR immunosequencing, statistical association of individual TCRs with disease status, and machine learning were combined to predict cytomegalovirus infection status. Of the 350 to 450 genotyped donors, over 65% fell in the genetic ancestry cluster associated with self-reported Caucasian donors. A separate validation cohort of 100 to 150 different subjects was used in addition to the approximately 700-subject first cohort. A later genetic analysis took genome-wide SNP genotypes for 398 of the 666 donors and used that subset as a discovery cohort. In an earlier analysis of roughly 540 of the donors, high-throughput TCR beta sequencing was used to judge whether each TCR beta V gene segment behaved as functional or pseudogenic. The research as a whole found: In vitro tests confirmed that a few of the cytomegalovirus-associated TCR beta chains recognize cytomegalovirus antigens. The authors suggested that the approach could potentially be extended to other disease states and immunological phenotypes. A group of highly shared sequence variants was considered likely to be a technical artifact of the sequencing pipeline. A later genetic analysis associated a missense DCLRE1C variant with V-gene and J-gene trimming of TCR beta chains, and an independent cohort replicated the association. A further reported finding was that TCR beta sequences accurately predicted the HLA-A and HLA-B alleles for most subjects in the first cohort. About 17 rarely observed V segments, including chromosome 9 orphons, were excluded from the earlier analysis of about 600 of the donors because counts were too low. Linkage disequilibrium might explain the correlated functional status among segregating V segments, but an unknown experimental factor could not be excluded. A later analysis found that TCR association rates varied across HLA loci, with DRB1 alleles showing the most associated TCRs and HLA-C alleles the fewest. While some public TCRs were present in many individuals, most TCR sequences turned up only very rarely across donors. The 87-base-pair reads could not distinguish some IMGT-functional V segments, including TRBV6-2 and TRBV6-3, so those segments were excluded. A later analysis associated about 16,000 TCR beta sequences with specific HLA alleles at a false discovery rate of 0.05. An earlier analysis of several hundred of the donors showed that most TCR beta V segments appeared in productive rearrangements either about 87% or about 30% of the time, which broadly matched IMGT annotations. Compared with the approximately 720-donor mean, donors in an Asian-associated ancestry cluster had fewer N-insertions in productive TCRs, according to a later genetic analysis. When HLA alleles, especially DR and DQ, strongly co-occurred, TCR associations were difficult to assign to individual alleles. According to a later analysis, parvovirus B19, influenza, CMV and Epstein-Barr virus appeared linked to several top co-occurrence clusters. Roughly uniform sequencing depth across donors was assumed in presence/absence analyses, although this assumption may not hold. The study listed 150 to 200 TCR beta chains as associated with cytomegalovirus. Most CMV-associated TCR beta chains appeared to be HLA-restricted in a later analysis, and the HLA associations seemed to be driven largely by CMV exposure. Immune exposure information for the cohort was limited to CMV serostatus. The classifier was reported to diagnose cytomegalovirus status with high specificity and sensitivity in both the original cohort and the validation cohort. Because HLA typing was missing for some donors at each locus, association tests included only the typed subset. The cohort was sequenced for TCR beta chains only, and without alpha or paired-chain data the features that could be detected were limited. A later analysis found that HLA-associated TCR beta chains were more clonally expanded and had lower generation probabilities than equally common non-associated chains.

The cohort comprised around 700 healthy bone marrow donors. At the time of sampling, all cohort members were nominally healthy, though unrecorded immune exposures were likely present. The donor tested CMV seropositive, placing the donor among the 289 seropositive members of the cohort. A peripheral blood sample was provided by each donor, and peripheral blood mononuclear cells were used for TCR beta sequencing. The Qiagen DNeasy Blood Extraction Kit was used to extract genomic DNA from the blood cell samples. Remarks on this clone: The clone's antigen remains unknown. No clone much larger than this one lies a single base away; base qualities are absent.

The junction carries 15 bases between V and J, which are trimmed by 3 bases and 1 base respectively. From the cysteine through the phenylalanine, the CDR3 covers 16 amino acids. Of the read, only the CDR3 DNA is kept; its 48 bases are in frame from base 1. Looking up the germline V gene (reference sequence) yields CDR1 SEHNR and CDR2 FQNEAQ. The library was built by means of the immunoSEQ multiplex PCR assay. The multiplex PCR relied on a mix of 60 forward primers for TCR Vbeta segments and 13 reverse primers for TCR Jbeta segments. A multiplex PCR assay on genomic DNA amplified the CDR3 region of rearranged TCR beta genes. Amplified TCR beta libraries were sequenced as 87-base-pair reads on the Illumina HiSeq System. As for how the authors treated the data: A later analysis counted tens of millions of unique TCR beta chains across the 690 or so repertoires, and 10 million to 11 million of these chains were shared by at least two donors. A nearest-neighbor algorithm error-corrected the raw reads and collapsed the reads into unique sequences, merging closely related sequences to remove PCR and sequencing errors. CDR3 sequences were aligned to IMGT reference sequences to assign V, D and J gene segments. Each retained sequence needed at least a six-nucleotide match to both a V gene segment and a J gene segment. Rearrangements were called productive when the CDR3 lacked stop codons and stayed in frame with V and J; all others were non-productive. Following IMGT convention, CDR3 was defined as the stretch from the second conserved V-encoded cysteine up to the conserved J-encoded phenylalanine. In an earlier analysis of just under 600 of the donors, sequences lacking an unambiguous match to a single V gene segment were excluded. In an earlier analysis of almost 600 of the donors, a V segment was called functional when productive rearrangements were above 56.7%, and segregating when the standard deviation between donors exceeded 5%. A statistical classification framework was built for diagnosing cytomegalovirus status from the catalog of TCR beta chain sequences. In a later analysis, TCR nucleotide sequences were compared against IMGT/GENE-DB human TR gene sequences so that V and J genes could be assigned. Using the TCRdist pipeline, a later analysis assigned CDR3 sequences along with most-parsimonious VDJ recombination scenarios. A later analysis defined each TCR beta chain by its CDR3 amino acid sequence plus V-gene family, and excluded reads lacking a unique V-gene family. In a later analysis, fewer than 650 highly shared, low-generation-probability nucleotide sequences were removed to address suspected cross-contamination and a sequencing artifact. For each public chain, a later analysis derived a clonal expansion index from normalized ranks of inferred template counts within each repertoire. In a later analysis, generation probabilities were computed with a VDJ recombination model fitted to out-of-frame rearrangements, and the resulting probabilities were checked against IGoR. A later analysis scored TCR-TCR, TCR-HLA and TCR-CMV co-occurrence with hypergeometric tests, applying a repertoire-size bias correction to TCR pairs. False discovery rates were estimated in a later analysis by permuting HLA or CMV assignments 20 times. In a later analysis, co-occurring TCRs were grouped with DBSCAN, and TCRdist sequence similarity was added when clustering was performed within HLA-allele-positive subsets. Repertoires with fewer than 30,000 or more than 120,000 public chains, plus five repertoires with anomalous nucleotide sharing, were excluded from co-occurrence clustering. The immuneACCESS repertoire file appears here via TCRdb, limited to in-frame rearrangements. These files lack a portion of the clones; in checked studies, under half of the deficit traces to unresolved V genes, and the cause of the others is not known. That table is the source of V, J and clone size, and D and trimming were worked out from the DNA. The sample data list 74,000 or so clones, and 78% of these were observed just once. 4.5% to 7% of the sample lies in the top ten.

This receptor was taken from a male donor in good health and CMV-seropositive. The sample taken for sequencing was PBMCs. The receptor chain draws on TRBV7-9 and TRBJ1-1; D gene: possibly TRBD1, on 6 matching bases. The DNA sequence follows: TGTGCCAGCAGCTTGGGACAAAACTGGGGGAACACTGAAGCTTTCTTT. Translated, it gives CASSLGQNWGNTEAFF. Joined to the reference TRBV7-9 and TRBJ1-1 proteins, this CDR3 gives the full variable domain: DTGVSQNPRHKITKRGQNVTFRCDPISEHNRLYWYRQTLGQGPEFLTYFQNEAQLEKSRLLSDRFSAERPKGSFSTLEIQRTEQGDSAMYLCASSLGQNWGNTEAFFGQGTRLTVV.